Given below is one T cell receptor (beta chain) in context. The record originates from a study of glioma-infiltrating T cells after dendritic cell vaccination. Whole-study context: Dendritic cells derived from monocytes and pulsed with autologous tumor lysate formed the vaccine.

Sequenced by immunoSEQ multiplex PCR; TCRdb stores in-frame clones only, minus some. The repertoire consists of more than 85,000 clones, with 90% occurring once and the leading ten covering approximately 3%. Time point described: after dendritic cell vaccination, including at tumor progression/relapse. The germline V gene encodes CDR1 KGHSH and CDR2 LQKENI. The CDR3 extends over 16 amino acids. Losses at the gene ends were 3 bases for V and 2 bases for J; bases not matched to a gene: 8. The sequencing here drew on blood, taken after dendritic cell vaccination. The TCR comes from a human donor with glioblastoma. This chain connects TRBV18 to TRBJ2-7, with 9 positions matching TRBD2. The chain's CDR3 is CASSPRSGLAPYEQYF. CDR3 nucleotide sequence: TGTGCCAGCTCACCCCGCTCGGGACTAGCCCCCTACGAGCAGTACTTC.